Sequencing of this TCR beta chain was carried out in a study of T-cell memory formation after mild COVID-19. Study-wide results and limits: From day 15 to 85, contracting clones were balanced between CD4 and CD8, whereas later expanders leaned toward CD4+. CM and EM subsets held most contracting CD4+ clones; EMRA held CD8+ ones.

CDR3 length: 16 amino acids. Trimming took off 3 bases at V and 4 bases at J, with 18 bases between the two ends. Per germline, CDR1 MNHEY and CDR2 SMNVEV (reference sequence). This clonotype was picked up one time. Its matching antigen is unknown. TCRdb re-called the 5' RACE reads with MiXCR, one entry per CDR3 protein. This sample has under 600,000 distinct CDR3 sequences, with 20% to 25% found just once. The chain combines TRBV27 with TRBJ1-2; D might be TRBD1 (5 bases). The specimen was PBMCs or a T cell subset sorted from them (not recorded which). The TCR sequence derives from an adult woman who had mild COVID-19 (a few samples of this study predate the infection). Cell type and time point are not known. The CDR3 bases are TGTGCCAGCAGTTTCCTGACAGAACTTTACTCCTATGGCTACACCTTC. Its protein is CASSFLTELYSYGYTF.